This TCR beta chain appears in the sequencing data of a study of CD8+CD57+ T cells in acquired aplastic anemia. Overall study context: Recorded DNA amounts for sorted CD4+ and CD8+ cells had an average of 3.2 ug.

Profiling of TCR beta VDJ combinations and CDR3 sequences used genomic DNA as template. TCRdb used MiXCR to reprocess the reads, holding one entry per CDR3 protein. This sample has 150,000 or so distinct CDR3 sequences, with about three fifths found just once. This clonotype was recorded many times. Sequenced: sorted CD4+, CD8+, or CD8+CD57+ T cells (not recorded which) from PBMCs. The TCR originated in a human donor in good health.

The DNA of the CDR3 is TGCAGCGTTCGGGTGTCGTGGGATGATGAGCAGTTCTTC. The encoded protein is CSVRVSWDDEQFF. This chain joins TRBV29-1 and TRBJ2-1; D gene ambiguous. Germline CDR1 SQVTM, CDR2 ANQGSEA. The CDR3 spans 13 residues. Trimming took off 5 bases at V and 8 bases at J, with 16 bases between the two ends.